This entry features one TCR beta chain sequence. The antigen it recognizes is unknown. The read ends 3 residues early relative to the CDR3; the germline J gene fills the gap. This sample stems from a study of T cell clonality in common variable immunodeficiency (dated by TCRdb to about 2015). General study outcomes and caveats: CVID TCRbeta sequences reportedly showed fewer deletions and N-nucleotide insertions and lacked highly modified clones with 13 or more V deletions. CVID subjects shared fewer TCRbeta clones with each other than healthy controls did (p < 0.0001). Although equal DNA input was used, an average of about 75,000 unique sequences per sample was obtained for controls, compared with about 29,000 for CVID samples. Increased TCRbeta clonality was found in CVID subjects compared with healthy controls (t-test p = 0.018), with the increase being most characteristic of about a third of subjects. According to the authors, finding the cause of the higher clonality in CVID would require sequencing the repertoires of T cell subpopulations. Differences among patients in the CVID cohort limited the correlations between repertoire features and clinical complications.

CVID was diagnosed by standard criteria: serum IgG, IgA and/or IgM reduced below normal range, plus specific antibody deficiency. A total of 40 to 45 subjects (approximately 15 female and 29 male; age range roughly 8 to 70 years, mean age around 42) were included in the CVID group. Most CVID patients and most healthy controls were of Caucasian heritage. At the time of study participation, every CVID subject had been on replacement immunoglobulin therapy for one year or longer. No CVID subject was ill or taking immunomodulatory or immunosuppressive medication when blood was collected. Heparinized peripheral whole blood samples of about 5 to 8.5 ml were obtained from each donor. Genomic DNA from adults with common variable immune deficiency (CVID) and from healthy adult controls was used for sequencing of TCRbeta CDR3 repertoires. Diluted blood was subjected to density centrifugation over Hypaque 1077 or Ficoll-Paque for isolation of peripheral blood mononuclear cells. Genomic DNA was obtained from unsorted mononuclear cells using either Qiagen column purification or a centrifugation-based method.

For sequencing input, CVID and control samples contributed equivalent amounts of genomic DNA. For every sample, a 60 bp segment covering the rearranged TCRbeta CDR3 region was amplified and then sequenced. The immunoSEQ assay, a bias-corrected multiplex PCR with high-throughput sequencing, was employed for TCRbeta amplification. The study's own analysis went as follows. Every unique nucleotide sequence counted as a clone and was annotated with V, D and J genes, copy number and frequency. Sequences were labeled productive if in frame, and non-productive if out of frame or containing stop codons. Clonality was calculated from Shannon's entropy as previously described. Mean CDR3 Kyte-Doolittle hydropathy was derived from the predicted amino acid sequences of productive clones. Using the R hclust function, scaled V gene usage was clustered hierarchically with Manhattan distance and complete linkage. Clone sharing by CDR3 amino acid sequence was assessed by resampling 12 repertoires per group over 100 rounds. The repertoires were searched for around 75 published EBV-specific and roughly 230 published CMV-specific TCRbeta sequences. A couple of CVID samples that yielded fewer than 10,000 sequences were excluded from the analysis, so roughly 42 CVID repertoires were retained. What TCRdb holds here is the immuneACCESS table cut down to in-frame rearrangements. Part of the clones is not present; checked against another copy, under half of the missing clones reflect an unresolved V gene, and the others are unexplained. V and J calls plus clone size are reproduced from that table; the DNA served to infer D and trimming. The table for this sample lists fewer than 40,000 clones, none of them counted only once. Together, the top ten hold roughly 6.7% of the sample.

Compared with germline, V lacks 2 bases and J lacks 5 bases; bases without a gene match: 3. The CDR3 numbers 14 residues from cysteine through phenylalanine. Of the CDR3's DNA, 33 bases were read; they are in frame from base 1. The chain employs TRBV23-1 and TRBJ1-5, and TRBD1 aligns with 7 junction nucleotides. TRBV23-1 qualifies as an ORF whose function is uncertain. The sample comprised peripheral blood mononuclear cells. The source of this sequence is a human donor with common variable immunodeficiency. The sequenced part of the CDR3 DNA is TGCGCCAGCAGTCAAGACAGGGAGGATCAGCCC. The translation is CASSQDREDQP. The entire CDR3 protein is CASSQDREDQPQHF.